This T cell receptor beta chain came from a study of CD8+ T cells in alopecia areata. About the study: Tofacitinib therapy took 6 to 18 months; 6 months off drug came after. General study points: Greater clonality was observed in lesional scalp samples, especially alopecia totalis/universalis, versus normal scalp.

Reverse transcribed after extraction, RNA yielded cDNA as the sequencing template. TCRdb's table, derived via immunoSEQ multiplex PCR, lists solely in-frame clones and lacks some. Among about 190,000 clones listed, 60% were seen once. V lost 4 bases to trimming and J lost 10 bases, with 19 bases between them. Germline assignment: CDR1 MDHEN and CDR2 SYDVKM. The CDR3 has 14 residues. Treatment here: oral pan-JAK inhibitor, 5-10 mg twice daily. The table lists this clone with a few counts. The antigen remains undetermined. The specimen comprised CD4+ T cells sorted from blood, sampled at week 24, from a patient treated with tofacitinib. The chain employs TRBV28 and TRBJ1-1; TRBD1 is a possible D gene (5 bases). The clonotype comes from a human donor with alopecia areata. CDR3: CASSSFADIKRAFF. CDR3 DNA sequence: TGTGCCAGCAGTTCGTTTGCGGACATCAAGAGAGCTTTCTTT. The full variable domain, with the rest looked up from reference TRBV28 and TRBJ1-1, is DVKVTQSSRYLVKRTGEKVFLECVQDMDHENMFWYRQDPGLGLRLIYFSYDVKMKEKGDIPEGYSVSREKKERFSLILESASTNQTSMYLCASSSFADIKRAFFGQGTRLTVV.